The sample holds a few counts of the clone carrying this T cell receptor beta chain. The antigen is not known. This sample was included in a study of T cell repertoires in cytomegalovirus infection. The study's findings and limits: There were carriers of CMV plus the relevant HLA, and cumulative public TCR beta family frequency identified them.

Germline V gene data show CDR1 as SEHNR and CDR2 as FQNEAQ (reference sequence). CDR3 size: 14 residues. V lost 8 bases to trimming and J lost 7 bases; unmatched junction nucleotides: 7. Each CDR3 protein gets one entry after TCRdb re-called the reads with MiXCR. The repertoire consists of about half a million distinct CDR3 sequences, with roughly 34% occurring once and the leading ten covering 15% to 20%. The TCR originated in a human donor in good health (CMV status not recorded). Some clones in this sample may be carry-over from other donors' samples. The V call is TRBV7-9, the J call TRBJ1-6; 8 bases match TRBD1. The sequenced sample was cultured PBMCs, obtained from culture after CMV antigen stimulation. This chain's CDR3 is CASGRQGRNSPLHF. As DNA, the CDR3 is TGTGCCAGCGGCCGACAGGGGAGGAATTCACCCCTCCACTTT. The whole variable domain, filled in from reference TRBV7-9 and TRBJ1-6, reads DTGVSQNPRHKITKRGQNVTFRCDPISEHNRLYWYRQTLGQGPEFLTYFQNEAQLEKSRLLSDRFSAERPKGSFSTLEIQRTEQGDSAMYLCASGRQGRNSPLHFGNGTRLTVT.